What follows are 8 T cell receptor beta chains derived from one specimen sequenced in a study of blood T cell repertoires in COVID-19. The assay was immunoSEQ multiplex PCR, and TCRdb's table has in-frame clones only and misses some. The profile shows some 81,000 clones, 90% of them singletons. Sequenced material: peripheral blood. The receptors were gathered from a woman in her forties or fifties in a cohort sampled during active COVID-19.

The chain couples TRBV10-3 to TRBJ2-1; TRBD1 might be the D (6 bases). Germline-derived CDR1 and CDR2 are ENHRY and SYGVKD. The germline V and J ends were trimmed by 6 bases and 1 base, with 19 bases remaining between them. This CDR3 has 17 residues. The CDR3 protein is CAIRTTTGQSSYNEQFF. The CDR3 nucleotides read TGTGCCATCAGAACTACGACAGGACAGAGTTCCTACAATGAGCAGTTCTTC.

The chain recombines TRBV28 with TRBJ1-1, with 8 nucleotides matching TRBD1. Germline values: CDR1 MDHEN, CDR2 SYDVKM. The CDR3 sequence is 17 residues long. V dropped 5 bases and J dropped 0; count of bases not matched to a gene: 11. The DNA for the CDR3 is TGTGCCAGCAGTGCGAGGGACAGGAGTCTCATGAACACTGAAGCTTTCTTT. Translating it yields CASSARDRSLMNTEAFF.

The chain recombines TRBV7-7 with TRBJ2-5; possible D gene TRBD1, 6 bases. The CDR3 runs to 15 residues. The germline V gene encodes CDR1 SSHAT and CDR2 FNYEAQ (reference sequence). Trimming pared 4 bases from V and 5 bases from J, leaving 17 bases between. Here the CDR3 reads CASSYGGQGGETQYF. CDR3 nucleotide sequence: TGTGCCAGCAGCTATGGGGGACAAGGAGGTGAGACCCAGTACTTC.

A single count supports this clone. The chain's CDR3 is CASQGAGQGAYEQYF. The CDR3 DNA is TGTGCCAGTCAGGGGGCGGGACAGGGGGCCTACGAGCAGTACTTC. V usage is TRBV6-5 and J usage is TRBJ2-7, with 11 bases that match TRBD1. The junction had 9 bases not matched to a gene; V was cut back by 9 bases and J by 2 bases. This CDR3 is 15 amino acids long. Per germline, CDR1 MNHEY and CDR2 SVGAGI.

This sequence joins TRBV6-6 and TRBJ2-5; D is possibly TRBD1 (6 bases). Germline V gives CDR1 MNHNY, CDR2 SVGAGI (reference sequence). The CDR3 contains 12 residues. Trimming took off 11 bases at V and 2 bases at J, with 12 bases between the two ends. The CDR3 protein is CAVGAVQETQYF. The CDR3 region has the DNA TGTGCCGTGGGGGCAGTTCAAGAGACCCAGTACTTC.

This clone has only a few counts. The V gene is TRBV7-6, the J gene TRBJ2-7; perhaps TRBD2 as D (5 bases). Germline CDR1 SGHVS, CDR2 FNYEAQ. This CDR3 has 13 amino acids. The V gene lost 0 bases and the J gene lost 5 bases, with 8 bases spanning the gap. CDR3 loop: CASSLAPGNEQYF. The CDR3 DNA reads TGTGCCAGCAGCTTAGCCCCGGGGAACGAGCAGTACTTC.

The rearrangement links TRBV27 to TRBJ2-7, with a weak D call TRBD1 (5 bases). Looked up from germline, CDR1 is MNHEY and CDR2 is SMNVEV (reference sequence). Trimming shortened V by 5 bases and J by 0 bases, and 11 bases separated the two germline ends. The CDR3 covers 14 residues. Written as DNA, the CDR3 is TGTGCCAGCAGTCTTGGGGCAGCCTCCTACGAGCAGTACTTC. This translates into CASSLGAASYEQYF.

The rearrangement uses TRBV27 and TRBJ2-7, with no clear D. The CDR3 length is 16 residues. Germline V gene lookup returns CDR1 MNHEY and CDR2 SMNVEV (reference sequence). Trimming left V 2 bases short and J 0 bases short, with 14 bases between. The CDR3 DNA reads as TGTGCCAGCAGTTTAAGAGTAGAGATTAGCTCCTACGAGCAGTACTTC. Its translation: CASSLRVEISSYEQYF.